This T cell receptor (gamma chain) was identified during a study of gamma delta lymphoproliferative disorders and STAT genes. Study overall: Gamma-chain libraries were built from at least 50 ng of genomic DNA with the LymphoTrack Dx TCRG Assay. Study observations and caveats: Most major patient clonotypes were shared with at least one healthy donor.

TCRdb re-called the multiplex PCR reads using CATT. The data hold approximately 600 gamma-chain clones, with 29% observed a single time. V was clipped by 3 bases and J by 0 bases; unmatched bases: 8. Germline-derived CDR1 and CDR2 are VINAFY and YDVSNSKD. This CDR3 contains 15 residues. The receptor sequences were amplified from genomic DNA of peripheral blood mononuclear cells. This clone is termed large. Its antigen is undetermined. Sequencing was performed on blood. This chain joins TRGV5 and TRGJ1 or TRGJ2. TCRdb is silent on the J gene; assignment here came from matching the DNA to germline. This TCR was sampled from a human donor in good health. The DNA of the CDR3 is TGTGCCACCTGGGACTCCTCAGGGAATTATTATAAGAAACTCTTT. As protein: CATWDSSGNYYKKLF.